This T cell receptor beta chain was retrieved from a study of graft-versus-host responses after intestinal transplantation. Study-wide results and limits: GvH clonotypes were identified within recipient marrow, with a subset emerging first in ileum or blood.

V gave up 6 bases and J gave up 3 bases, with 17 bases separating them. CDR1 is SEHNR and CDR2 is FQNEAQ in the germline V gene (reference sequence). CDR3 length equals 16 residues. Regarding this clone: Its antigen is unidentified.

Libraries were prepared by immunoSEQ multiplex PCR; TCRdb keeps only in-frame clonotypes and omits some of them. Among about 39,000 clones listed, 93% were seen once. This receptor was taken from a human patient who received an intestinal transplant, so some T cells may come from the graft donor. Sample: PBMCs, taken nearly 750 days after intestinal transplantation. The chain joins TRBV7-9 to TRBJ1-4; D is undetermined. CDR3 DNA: TGTGCCAGCAGGCCCTTTGATCCCGAGCCTAATGAAAAACTGTTTTTT. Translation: CASRPFDPEPNEKLFF.